This TCR beta chain was retrieved from a study of early T cells in non-severe SARS-CoV-2 infection. The protocol attached unique molecular identifiers to individual cDNA molecules. Each CDR3 protein gets one entry after TCRdb re-called the 5' RACE reads with MiXCR. The sample carries 80,000 or so distinct CDR3 sequences, around 10% recorded once. A few counts support this clonotype. The CDR3 loop spans 12 amino acids. V trimming: 1 base; J trimming: 11 bases; junction bases outside the gene matches: 5. Germline V lookup: CDR1 DFQATT, CDR2 SNEGSKA (reference sequence). This receptor was obtained from an adult who was a healthcare worker with PCR-confirmed SARS-CoV-2 infection or an uninfected control (not recorded which). The source material was whole blood, sampled at baseline. This chain links TRBV20-1 with TRBJ1-1, with 9 bases fitting TRBD1. The CDR3 region has the DNA TGCAGTGCTAGAGCAGGAGGGACAGGGGCTTTCTTT. This codes for CSARAGGTGAFF.